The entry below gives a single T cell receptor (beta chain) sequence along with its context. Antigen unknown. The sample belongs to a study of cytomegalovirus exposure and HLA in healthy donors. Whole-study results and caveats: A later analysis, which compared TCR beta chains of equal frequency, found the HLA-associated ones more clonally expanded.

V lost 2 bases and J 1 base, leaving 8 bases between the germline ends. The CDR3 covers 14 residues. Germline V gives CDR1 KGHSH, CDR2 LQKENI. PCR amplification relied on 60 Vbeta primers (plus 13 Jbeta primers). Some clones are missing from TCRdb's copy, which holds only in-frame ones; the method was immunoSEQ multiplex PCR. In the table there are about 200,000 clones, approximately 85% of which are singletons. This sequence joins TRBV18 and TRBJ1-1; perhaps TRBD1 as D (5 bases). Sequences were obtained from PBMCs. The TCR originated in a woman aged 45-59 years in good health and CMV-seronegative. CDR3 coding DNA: TGTGCCAGCTCACCAAAGACAGCGAACACTGAAGCTTTCTTT. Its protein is CASSPKTANTEAFF.